One T cell receptor beta chain is described in this entry. What it binds is not known. The data are from a study of CD8+ T cells in alopecia areata. General observations from the study: Scalp samples also yield sequences from resident alphabeta T cells of normal skin. Especially in alopecia totalis/universalis, lesional scalp showed greater clonality than normal scalp did.

In alopecia areata patients, both lesional scalp punch biopsies and peripheral blood were collected. Cell sorting on a FACSAria was used to separate CD4+ and CD8+ T cells from the PBMCs. RNA was extracted and reverse transcribed into cDNA as the sequencing template. Libraries were prepared by immunoSEQ multiplex PCR; TCRdb keeps only in-frame clonotypes and omits some of them. The repertoire consists of roughly 180,000 clones, with roughly 65% occurring once and the leading ten covering 1.5% to 2%. The germline V gene encodes CDR1 DFQATT and CDR2 SNEGSKA (reference sequence). The CDR3 loop spans 10 amino acids. Deletions cut 6 bases from V and 8 bases from J, with 10 bases between.

The starting material was CD4+ T cells sorted from blood, obtained at week 0. This chain links TRBV20-1 with TRBJ1-1; D unresolved. The sequence was obtained from a human donor with alopecia areata. CDR3 protein: CSAASGEAFF. The CDR3 DNA is TGCAGTGCGGCCTCCGGGGAAGCTTTCTTT.